This TCR beta chain was sequenced for a study of blood T cells in healthy people across ages. This clonotype has a count of ten or more. Relative to the germline gene, one junction end is altered; a read error may explain this. The CDR3 loop spans 16 amino acids. CDR1 and CDR2 from the germline V gene are SGHRS and YFSETQ. The authors ran a second PCR of about 7 to 12 cycles using a sample-barcoded 5' primer and a J-beta primer mix. MiXCR was run by TCRdb on the 5' RACE reads, yielding one entry per CDR3 protein. The sample consists of hundreds of thousands of distinct CDR3 sequences, 25% of them appearing once. These data were also filed under a second study, of T cells of mothers and their children.

This TCR came from a boy aged 5-17 years in good health. Sequencing used blood. The chain uses TRBV5-1 and TRBJ2-1; 14 nucleotides agree with TRBD2. CDR3 in amino acids: CASSLGLAGGYNEQFF. DNA for the CDR3: TGTGCCAGCAGCTTAGGACTAGCGGGGGGATACAATGAGCAGTTCTTC.